This TCR beta chain was observed in a study of early T cells in non-severe SARS-CoV-2 infection. Study-wide context: Whole-blood bulk RNA, unsorted, was sequenced, and chains were unpaired.

V was trimmed by 5 bases and J by 9 bases, leaving 13 bases between them. The germline V gene has CDR1 MNHNY and CDR2 SVGAGI (reference sequence). This CDR3 is built from 12 residues. The library protocol tagged individual cDNA molecules with unique molecular identifiers. TCRdb called the 5' RACE reads again in MiXCR, with one record for every CDR3 protein. The sample has roughly 26,000 distinct CDR3 sequences; roughly 5.3% are singletons. Relative to its sample, this clonotype is medium-sized. Sequenced: whole blood. The chain employs TRBV6-6 and TRBJ1-1; D gene unclear. This clonotype was obtained from an adult who was a healthcare worker with PCR-confirmed SARS-CoV-2 infection or an uninfected control (not recorded which). CDR3 DNA sequence: TGTGCCAGCAGTCCGGGCCTTGGTCAAGCTTTCTTT. The encoded protein is CASSPGLGQAFF.